The 2 T cell receptor beta chains below were found in one sample sequenced in a study of T cell clonotyping in hematopoietic cell transplantation. Assay used: immunoSEQ multiplex PCR; TCRdb lists only in-frame clones, some missing. The data hold 6,000 to 7,000 clones, with around 79% observed a single time. The starting material was PBMCs, obtained 100 days after allogeneic stem cell transplant. The source is a female patient in her 30s who had an allogeneic stem cell transplant, so the T cells may come from the graft donor. Some clones in this sample may be carry-over from other donors' samples.

The V and J genes are TRBV5-4 and TRBJ1-2; maybe TRBD1 (5 bases). The CDR3 has 12 amino acids. The V end was cut by 5 bases, the J end by 7 bases, with 12 bases between. Germline V CDR1 and CDR2: SGHNT, YYREEE (reference sequence). CDR3 DNA sequence: TGTGCCAGCAGTTTTGACAGATTTGGCTACACCTTC. Translating gives CASSFDRFGYTF.

The chain combines TRBV18 with TRBJ2-7; tentatively, D is TRBD1 or TRBD2 (5 bases each). Germline CDR1 and CDR2: KGHSH and LQKENI. This CDR3 has 14 amino acids. The germline V and J ends were trimmed by 3 bases and 2 bases, with 11 bases remaining between them. In DNA form, the CDR3 reads TGTGCCAGCTCACCGTCCGGGGCGACCTACGAGCAGTACTTC. Encoded protein: CASSPSGATYEQYF.